This is a list of T cell receptor beta chains from one sample in a study of technical replicates of blood from a few donors. Produced via immunoSEQ multiplex PCR; TCRdb's table is partial and in-frame only. The data show roughly 85,000 clones, with approximately 95% seen just once and 0.2% to 0.3% held by the top ten. The sequenced material came from T cells isolated from PBMCs. The receptors shown here come from a human donor in good health. Each CDR3 is given with its conserved first and last residue. D genes are given only for firm matches. Only part of the rows carry a size: once, few, many, or a class if the clone is expanded.

V: TRBV7-6
size: -
J: TRBJ2-7
D: TRBD1
CDR3: CASSSPATGESSYEQYF
DNA: TGTGCCAGCAGCTCGCCCGCAACAGGGGAATCCTCCTACGAGCAGTACTTC

V: TRBV11-2
size: -
J: TRBJ1-1
D: -
CDR3: CASSLLSRNEAFF
DNA: TGTGCCAGCAGCTTACTTTCCAGAAATGAAGCTTTCTTT

V: TRBV18
size: once
J: TRBJ1-2
D: -
CDR3: CATAYSPDYGYTF
DNA: TGTGCCACCGCGTACAGCCCCGACTATGGCTACACCTTC

V: TRBV10-2
size: -
J: TRBJ2-5
D: TRBD2
CDR3: CATRTSGRGGETQYF
DNA: TGCGCCACCAGGACTAGCGGGAGGGGTGGGGAGACCCAGTACTTC

V: TRBV5-6
size: once
J: TRBJ2-4
D: -
CDR3: CASSLWAGNIQYF
DNA: TGTGCCAGCAGCTTGTGGGCCGGAAACATTCAGTACTTC

V: TRBV2
size: -
J: TRBJ1-2
D: -
CDR3: CASCQADGYTF
DNA: TGTGCCAGCTGCCAGGCAGATGGCTACACCTTC

V: TRBV4-1
size: -
J: TRBJ1-4
D: -
CDR3: CASKRGANEKLFF
DNA: TGCGCCTCGAAGCGGGGGGCTAATGAAAAACTGTTTTTT

V: TRBV4-1
size: -
J: TRBJ2-1
D: -
CDR3: CASSQEEGTLRPGNEQFF
DNA: TGCGCCAGCAGCCAAGAGGAGGGCACCCTCCGCCCGGGCAATGAGCAGTTCTTC

V: TRBV29-1
size: -
J: TRBJ1-4
D: TRBD1
CDR3: CSVARTGATNEKLFF
DNA: TGCAGCGTTGCCCGGACAGGCGCAACTAATGAAAAACTGTTTTTT

V: TRBV6-1
size: -
J: TRBJ2-1
D: -
CDR3: CASNRGSNEQFF
DNA: TGTGCCAGCAACCGAGGATCCAACGAGCAGTTCTTC

V: TRBV29-1
size: -
J: TRBJ1-2
D: -
CDR3: CSVDWERGYTF
DNA: TGCAGCGTTGACTGGGAGCGGGGCTACACCTTC

V: TRBV2
size: -
J: TRBJ2-1
D: -
CDR3: CASTSDRTEQFF
DNA: TGTGCCAGCACCTCAGACAGGACTGAGCAGTTCTTC

V: TRBV27
size: -
J: TRBJ2-7
D: -
CDR3: CASSPFIRARSGEQYF
DNA: TGTGCCAGCAGTCCGTTTATCAGGGCCCGATCGGGCGAGCAGTACTTC

V: TRBV10-3
size: -
J: TRBJ2-1
D: -
CDR3: CAISADNEQFF
DNA: TGTGCCATCAGTGCAGACAATGAGCAGTTCTTC

V: TRBV5-4
size: -
J: TRBJ2-3
D: -
CDR3: CASSPDPDRPDTQYF
DNA: TGTGCCAGCAGCCCCGACCCCGACAGGCCAGATACGCAGTATTTT

V: TRBV7-9
size: -
J: TRBJ2-5
D: -
CDR3: CASNRGGGLGQETQYF
DNA: TGTGCCAGCAATAGAGGGGGGGGGCTTGGCCAAGAGACCCAGTACTTC

V: TRBV19
size: -
J: TRBJ1-5
D: -
CDR3: CASSRQGYGNQPQHF
DNA: TGTGCCAGTAGTAGGCAGGGCTACGGCAATCAGCCCCAGCATTTT

V: TRBV25-1
size: -
J: TRBJ2-7
D: TRBD1
CDR3: CASSETGGYYEQYF
DNA: TGTGCCAGCAGTGAGACAGGGGGCTACTACGAGCAGTACTTC

V: TRBV10-2
size: -
J: TRBJ2-3
D: TRBD2
CDR3: CASSESTSGPGTDTQYF
DNA: TGCGCCAGCAGTGAGTCGACTAGCGGGCCCGGCACAGATACGCAGTATTTT

V: TRBV2
size: -
J: TRBJ2-1
D: -
CDR3: CASSWAGSINEQFF
DNA: TGTGCCAGCAGTTGGGCCGGGAGTATCAATGAGCAGTTCTTC

V: TRBV19
size: -
J: TRBJ2-1
D: -
CDR3: CASSQAGSYNEQFF
DNA: TGTGCCAGTAGTCAGGCGGGATCTTACAATGAGCAGTTCTTC

V: TRBV5-4
size: -
J: TRBJ2-5
D: -
CDR3: CASSSQGSQETQYF
DNA: TGTGCCAGCAGCTCACAAGGGAGCCAAGAGACCCAGTACTTC

V: TRBV9
size: -
J: TRBJ2-7
D: -
CDR3: CASSKGGGYEQYF
DNA: TGTGCCAGCAGCAAGGGTGGGGGGTACGAGCAGTACTTC

V: TRBV2
size: -
J: TRBJ2-4
D: TRBD1
CDR3: CASSDWRTGALLTKNIQYF
DNA: TGTGCCAGCAGTGACTGGCGGACAGGGGCATTGTTAACCAAAAACATTCAGTACTTC

V: TRBV11-3
size: -
J: TRBJ1-1
D: -
CDR3: CASSLPAADGAFF
DNA: TGTGCCAGCAGCCTCCCGGCGGCTGACGGAGCTTTCTTT

V: TRBV6-1
size: -
J: TRBJ2-7
D: -
CDR3: CAVQRAYEQYF
DNA: TGTGCAGTACAGCGGGCCTACGAGCAGTACTTC

V: TRBV5-1
size: -
J: TRBJ2-1
D: TRBD2
CDR3: CASSLGLAGGGEQFF
DNA: TGCGCCAGCAGCTTGGGGCTAGCGGGAGGTGGTGAGCAGTTCTTC

V: TRBV7-3
size: -
J: TRBJ2-7
D: TRBD1
CDR3: CASSVNRGRGEQYF
DNA: TGTGCCAGCAGCGTGAACAGGGGGCGAGGCGAGCAGTACTTC

V: TRBV4-2
size: -
J: TRBJ1-4
D: TRBD1
CDR3: CASSQRRGQGAQGGKLFF
DNA: TGTGCCAGCAGCCAAAGGAGGGGACAGGGGGCGCAAGGTGGAAAACTGTTTTTT

V: TRBV9
size: -
J: TRBJ2-3
D: -
CDR3: CASSGRTETSTDTQYF
DNA: TGTGCCAGCAGCGGTAGGACAGAGACTAGCACAGATACGCAGTATTTT

V: TRBV6-1
size: -
J: TRBJ1-5
D: -
CDR3: CASRPSPSSNQPQHF
DNA: TGTGCCAGCAGGCCCTCACCTAGTAGCAATCAGCCCCAGCATTTT